Below, 21 T cell receptor beta chains from the same sample are listed, as sequenced in a study of molecular identifiers for immune sequencing clone quantification. From the PCR reads, TCRdb called clonotypes with MiXCR, one entry per CDR3 protein. The sample has some 680,000 distinct CDR3 sequences, less than 30% seen once. The sample comprised naive CD8+ T cells from blood, with Jurkat cell RNA spiked in. Described subset: FACS-sorted CD8+CD4-CCR7+CD45RA+ naive T cells. The receptors shown here come from a human donor in good health. Some libraries in this study had Jurkat cell RNA spiked in.

The V gene is TRBV12-3 or TRBV12-4, the J gene TRBJ2-3, with D possibly being TRBD2 (6 bases). Trimming removed 2 bases at V and 6 bases at J, with 9 bases between. CDR3 length: 13 residues. The CDR3: CASSLSGEDTQYF. DNA for the CDR3: TGTGCCAGCAGTTTATCGGGAGAGGATACGCAGTATTTT.

This clonotype was seen a few times. The gene calls are TRBV13 and TRBJ2-1, with a possible D match to TRBD2 (5 bases). This CDR3 is 14 amino acids long. V was shortened by 4 bases and J by 5 bases, with 12 bases between the two germline ends. From germline, CDR1 is PRHDT and CDR2 FYEKMQ (reference sequence). The CDR3 loop reads CASSSGPGNNEQFF. The CDR3 coding sequence is TGTGCCAGCAGCTCCGGACCCGGGAACAATGAGCAGTTCTTC.

This clonotype was picked up many times. The chain uses TRBV20-1 and TRBJ2-3; a weak D match, TRBD1 (6 bases). V was shortened by 6 bases and J by 0 bases, with 19 bases between the two germline ends. This CDR3 has 16 amino acids. Germline-derived CDR1 and CDR2 are DFQATT and SNEGSKA (reference sequence). The CDR3: CSARGWTVPSTDTQYF. The CDR3 nucleotides are TGCAGTGCCCGGGGCTGGACAGTGCCTAGCACAGATACGCAGTATTTT.

Regarding this clonotype: A much bigger clone sits one base away, suggesting this may be a read error. CDR3 region: CASREERTSTDTQYF. CDR3 in DNA: TGTGCCAGCAGAGAAGAACGGACTAGCACAGATACGCAGTATTTT. This chain uses TRBV6-1 with TRBJ2-3; D may be TRBD2 (5 bases). The length of the CDR3 is 15 residues. In germline, CDR1 is MNHNS, CDR2 SASEGT.

The genes are TRBV27 and TRBJ1-1; unclear D gene. CDR3 length equals 13 residues. With 0 bases removed from V and 11 bases from J, the gap between germline ends came to 13 bases. The germline V gene has CDR1 MNHEY and CDR2 SMNVEV (reference sequence). The CDR3 nucleotides read TGTGCCAGCAGTTTATCGGCTCTCGAGAAGGCTTTCTTT. It yields the protein CASSLSALEKAFF.

This chain uses TRBV20-1 with TRBJ1-6; 8 nucleotides align to TRBD1. J was trimmed by 9 bases and V by 7 bases; bases with no gene match: 8. The CDR3 consists of 13 residues. Per the germline V gene, CDR1 is DFQATT and CDR2 is SNEGSKA (reference sequence). The CDR3 is CSVLGQGLSPLHF. In nucleotides, the CDR3 is TGCAGTGTCCTTGGACAGGGACTTTCACCCCTCCACTTT.

In the case of this clonotype: A much larger clone is a single base away; this may be a read error. V and J are TRBV29-1 and TRBJ2-2; 11 bases fit TRBD2. The CDR3 loop spans 14 amino acids. CDR1 SQVTM and CDR2 ANQGSEA come from the germline V gene. The DNA for the CDR3 is TGCAGCGTCCCCGGACTAGCGGGCACCGGGGAGCAGTTTTTT. Residues: CSVPGLAGTGEQFF.

The gene calls are TRBV29-1 and TRBJ2-1, with D possibly being TRBD1 (7 bases). V was trimmed by 7 bases and J by 4 bases, leaving 14 bases between them. This CDR3 comprises 13 residues. The germline gives CDR1 SQVTM, CDR2 ANQGSEA. CDR3 amino acids: CSARGVRYNEQFF. The DNA for the CDR3 is TGCAGCGCCAGGGGGGTGAGGTACAATGAGCAGTTCTTC.

The chain couples TRBV7-9 to TRBJ1-2, with 9 bases matching TRBD1. The CDR3 length is 15 residues. V lost 4 bases, J lost 3 bases, and 6 bases stayed unmatched. CDR1 and CDR2 (germline): SEHNR, FQNEAQ (reference sequence). Here the CDR3 reads CASSSGQGYDYGYTF. The CDR3 DNA sequence: TGTGCCAGCAGCTCGGGACAGGGATACGACTATGGCTACACCTTC.

In the case of this clonotype: The conserved phenylalanine or tryptophan normally closing the CDR3 is absent here, so this likely arose from a read error. The V gene is TRBV7-9, the J gene TRBJ2-4; D remains ambiguous. Germline V lookup: CDR1 SEHNR, CDR2 FQNEAQ (reference sequence). This CDR3 has 13 amino acids. V lost 4 bases and J 12 bases, leaving 16 bases between the germline ends. The CDR3 reads CASSSAVGYSQYC. DNA for the CDR3: TGTGCCAGCAGCTCAGCCGTGGGTTACAGTCAGTACTGC.

This clonotype was observed many times. V is TRBV13 and J is TRBJ1-3, with D unresolved. Germline-derived CDR1 and CDR2 are PRHDT and FYEKMQ (reference sequence). This CDR3 contains 15 residues. Trimming stripped 6 bases from V and 0 bases from J, with 12 bases between. CDR3 in DNA: TGTGCCAGCAGTTGGACGGATGTCTCTGGAAACACCATATATTTT. This encodes CASSWTDVSGNTIYF.

This clonotype was counted a few times. The chain couples TRBV24-1 to TRBJ2-7; perhaps TRBD2 as D (7 bases). This CDR3 is 12 amino acids long. CDR1 KGHDR and CDR2 SFDVKD come from the germline V gene. Trimming shortened V by 9 bases and J by 7 bases, and 15 bases separated the two germline ends. The CDR3 coding sequence is TGTGCCACCGGGGGGGCCAGCGGGGAGCAGTACTTC. Translation: CATGGASGEQYF.

This clonotype has a handful of counts. This sequence joins TRBV4-1 and TRBJ2-7; 7 bases fit TRBD2. The V segment lost 0 bases and the J segment 6 bases; nucleotides outside the gene matches: 2. This CDR3 spans 13 amino acids. Germline loops: CDR1 MGHRA, CDR2 YSYEKL. CDR3 sequence (DNA): TGCGCCAGCAGCCAAGAGGGAGGGCTCGAGCAGTACTTC. Translating it yields CASSQEGGLEQYF.

About this clonotype itself: A read error may explain this, as a much larger clone is one base away. This chain links TRBV5-3 with TRBJ2-5, with 12 bases matching TRBD2. TRBV5-3 is recorded as an ORF, its role being uncertain. This CDR3 has 17 amino acids. DNA for the CDR3: TGTGCCAGCAGCTTGGTTCTAGCGGGGGGGCTCCAACAGACCCAGTACTTC. This sequence encodes CASSLVLAGGLQQTQYF.

As concerns this clonotype: Germline and junction disagree at one end, which may indicate a read error. The chain recombines TRBV29-1 with TRBJ1-2, with a weak D call TRBD1 (5 bases). The germline V gene has CDR1 SQVTM and CDR2 ANQGSEA. The CDR3 has 13 amino acids. CDR3 coding DNA: TGCTGCGTTGGCGGGACGGCGAACTATGGCTACACCTTC. This encodes CCVGGTANYGYTF. Supplemented by reference TRBV29-1 and TRBJ1-2, the full variable domain reads SAVISQKPSRDICQRGTSLTIQCQVDSQVTMMFWYRQQPGQSLTLIATANQGSEATYESGFVIDKFPISRPNLTFSTLTVSNMSPEDSSIYLCCVGGTANYGYTFGSGTRLTVV.

This clonotype was seen at least ten times. The gene calls are TRBV10-3 and TRBJ2-7; 7 positions agree with TRBD1. Germline lookup yields CDR1 ENHRY and CDR2 SYGVKD. The CDR3 extends over 12 amino acids. The trim removed 5 bases at V and 4 bases at J, leaving 2 bases unmatched. CDR3 loop: CAISPTGYEQYF. The CDR3 region has the DNA TGTGCCATCAGTCCGACAGGGTACGAGCAGTACTTC.

This clonotype was seen repeatedly, ten times or more. V usage is TRBV4-1 and J usage is TRBJ1-1; no clear D gene. Germline V gives CDR1 MGHRA, CDR2 YSYEKL. CDR3 length: 14 residues. The ends were cut back, 0 bases at V and 5 bases at J, with 10 bases in the middle. CDR3 sequence reads: CASSQDTGRTEAFF. Written as DNA, the CDR3 is TGCGCCAGCAGCCAAGACACCGGGCGAACTGAAGCTTTCTTT.

This clonotype was seen ten or more times. This chain connects TRBV4-1 to TRBJ2-5, with 7 positions matching TRBD2. CDR3 size: 17 residues. Germline V gene lookup returns CDR1 MGHRA and CDR2 YSYEKL. The trim removed 3 bases at V and 6 bases at J, leaving 16 bases unmatched. The CDR3: CASSHSETSGAGKTQYF. CDR3 nucleotide sequence: TGCGCCAGCAGCCACAGCGAGACGAGCGGGGCTGGAAAGACCCAGTACTTC.

For this clonotype: A read error may explain this, as a much larger clone is one base away. The gene calls are TRBV19 and TRBJ1-1; D is uncertain. The V gene's germline CDR1 is LNHDA and CDR2 SQIVND (reference sequence). The CDR3 runs to 14 residues. The CDR3, as DNA: TGTGCCCGTAGTATTGCCCCTCTCAACACTGAAGCTTTCTTT. Protein product: CARSIAPLNTEAFF. Full variable domain (remainder filled in from reference TRBV19 and TRBJ1-1): DGGITQSPKYLFRKEGQNVTLSCEQNLNHDAMYWYRQDPGQGLRLIYYSQIVNDFQKGDIAEGYSVSREKKESFPLTVTSAQKNPTAFYLCARSIAPLNTEAFFGQGTRLTVV.

A note on this clonotype: One base away lies a much larger clone, so this may be a sequencing read error. The CDR3 loop is CVSSLAPGQGAFGANVLTF. CDR3 nucleotides: TGCGTCAGCAGCTTGGCGCCGGGACAGGGGGCTTTTGGGGCCAACGTCCTGACTTTC. J is TRBJ2-6 and V is TRBV5-1, with 12 bases lining up with TRBD1. The CDR3 covers 19 residues. Germline assignment: CDR1 SGHRS and CDR2 YFSETQ.

This clonotype was seen more than once but under ten times. The chain joins TRBV15 to TRBJ2-7; 11 bases map to TRBD1. The CDR3 sequence is 16 residues long. Per germline, CDR1 LNHNV and CDR2 YYDKDF (reference sequence). Trimming took 0 bases from V and 3 from J; bases not matched to a gene: 4. The CDR3 is CATSRDRTGGFYEQYF. In nucleotides, the CDR3 is TGTGCCACCAGCAGAGACCGGACAGGGGGCTTCTACGAGCAGTACTTC.